The next 15 T cell receptor beta chains were all read from a single sample in a study of T-cell memory formation after mild COVID-19. TCRdb fed the 5' RACE reads into MiXCR, producing one record per CDR3 protein. The sample consists of approximately 400,000 distinct CDR3 sequences, roughly 18% of them appearing once. The sequenced sample consisted of PBMCs or a T cell subset sorted from them (not recorded which). Receptors originate from a man aged 18 to 29 who had mild COVID-19 (a few samples of this study predate the infection). Cell type and time point are not known.

The chain recombines TRBV2 with TRBJ2-6; D remains unclear. The V and J ends lost 7 bases and 0 bases respectively, with 7 bases between them. Germline V gene lookup returns CDR1 SNHLY and CDR2 FYNNEI. This CDR3 contains 14 residues. The CDR3: CASTEFSGANVLTF. CDR3 nucleotide sequence: TGTGCCAGCACCGAGTTCTCTGGGGCCAACGTCCTGACTTTC.

This clonotype was found many times. CDR3 residues: CASSPLSADSYGYTF. CDR3 nucleotides: TGTGCCAGCAGTCCGCTTTCGGCGGACAGCTATGGCTACACCTTC. This rearrangement joins TRBV9 to TRBJ1-2, with D possibly TRBD1 on 6 matching bases. The CDR3 loop spans 15 amino acids. V dropped 5 bases and J dropped 4 bases, with 18 bases sitting between them. Germline values: CDR1 SGDLS, CDR2 YYNGEE. Drawing the rest from reference TRBV9 and TRBJ1-2, the complete variable domain is DSGVTQTPKHLITATGQRVTLRCSPRSGDLSVYWYQQSLDQGLQFLIQYYNGEERAKGNILERFSAQQFPDLHSELNLSSLELGDSALYFCASSPLSADSYGYTFGSGTRLTVV.

This clonotype turned up a few times. A read error may produce the germline difference seen at one junction end. The rearrangement uses TRBV6-5 and TRBJ2-3; 8 positions agree with TRBD1. CDR1 is MNHEY, CDR2 SVGAGI, per germline. The CDR3 has 12 residues. The CDR3 DNA follows: TGTGCCAGCAGTTGGATAGGACAGGGTTGGTCTTTT. It is translated as CASSWIGQGWSF.

The sample holds a few counts of this clonotype. J is TRBJ2-7 and V is TRBV14, with D possibly matching TRBD2 (7 bases). Germline V gene data show CDR1 as SGHDN and CDR2 as FVKESK. V dropped 4 bases and J dropped 5 bases, with 12 bases sitting between them. This CDR3 has 13 residues. CDR3 region: CASSPLGGHEQYF. The CDR3 DNA reads as TGTGCCAGCAGCCCCCTGGGGGGGCACGAGCAGTACTTC.

This clonotype was picked up many times. The chain uses TRBV6-4 and TRBJ2-1, with 10 bases matching TRBD2. J was trimmed by 5 bases and V by 4 bases; bases with no gene match: 2. This CDR3 contains 14 residues. Germline V gene sequence: CDR1 MRHNA, CDR2 SNTAGT. The CDR3 loop reads CASSGLAGNNEQFF. The CDR3 bases are TGTGCCAGCAGTGGACTAGCGGGTAACAATGAGCAGTTCTTC.

This clonotype was recorded many times. The CDR3 loop is CASSQDHMGSQYF. The CDR3 DNA follows: TGCGCCAGCAGCCAAGATCATATGGGTAGCCAGTACTTC. This chain uses TRBV4-3 with TRBJ2-5; no definite D call. Trimming cost V 0 bases and J 10 bases, with 12 bases left between them. Germline V gene data show CDR1 as LGHNA and CDR2 as YSLEER. The CDR3 consists of 13 residues.

This clonotype was counted many times. This rearrangement joins TRBV12-3 or TRBV12-4 to TRBJ1-5; D is undetermined. CDR3 length: 13 amino acids. The germline V and J ends were trimmed by 6 bases and 2 bases, with 8 bases remaining between them. In nucleotides, the CDR3 is TGTGCCAGCAGCCAACATCGCAATCAGCCCCAGCATTTT. Translated, it gives CASSQHRNQPQHF.

The chain joins TRBV4-1 to TRBJ1-5, with a possible D match to TRBD1 (6 bases). In germline, CDR1 is MGHRA, CDR2 YSYEKL. Trimming took 5 bases from V and 1 from J, leaving 36 bases between them. CDR3 length: 23 residues. This CDR3 reads CASSAWGALRGSKGDWSNQPQHF. The CDR3 DNA is TGCGCCAGCAGCGCGTGGGGCGCCCTCAGGGGTAGTAAGGGAGATTGGAGCAATCAGCCCCAGCATTTT.

This clonotype was counted at least ten times. The chain joins TRBV5-6 to TRBJ1-2, with D uncertain. Germline lookup yields CDR1 SGHDT and CDR2 YYEEEE. This CDR3 region has 11 residues. The V gene lost 4 bases and the J gene lost 1 base, with 2 bases spanning the gap. CDR3 sequence reads: CASSINYGYTF. In nucleotides, the CDR3 is TGTGCCAGCAGCATTAACTATGGCTACACCTTC. The whole variable domain, filled in from reference TRBV5-6 and TRBJ1-2, reads DAGVTQSPTHLIKTRGQQVTLRCSPKSGHDTVSWYQQALGQGPQFIFQYYEEEERQRGNFPDRFSGHQFPNYSSELNVNALLLGDSALYLCASSINYGYTFGSGTRLTVV.

The chain recombines TRBV10-3 with TRBJ2-2; 9 nucleotides agree with TRBD1. This CDR3 is built from 16 residues. The V gene end was trimmed by 4 bases and the J gene end by 2 bases; junction bases not matched to a gene: 5. Germline CDR1 and CDR2: ENHRY and SYGVKD. The CDR3 here is CAISGMDRGNTGELFF. As DNA, the CDR3 is TGTGCCATCAGTGGGATGGACAGGGGAAACACCGGGGAGCTGTTTTTT.

This clonotype appeared many times. The chain employs TRBV5-1 and TRBJ2-7; 12 positions agree with TRBD1. The CDR3 length is 15 residues. J was trimmed by 3 bases and V by 6 bases; bases with no gene match: 7. The V gene's germline CDR1 is SGHRS and CDR2 YFSETQ. The CDR3 spells CASTPGTGGFYEQYF. The CDR3 coding sequence is TGCGCCAGCACTCCCGGGACAGGGGGCTTCTACGAGCAGTACTTC.

The table lists this clonotype with a count of one. The rearrangement links TRBV9 to TRBJ1-2; the match to TRBD1 covers 9 bases. J lost 2 bases, V lost 4 bases, and 6 bases had no gene match. CDR3 length: 15 amino acids. The germline V gene has CDR1 SGDLS and CDR2 YYNGEE. CDR3 nucleotide sequence: TGTGCCAGCAGCCTACAGGGGGCAGGGAACTATGGCTACACCTTC. Translating it yields CASSLQGAGNYGYTF.

The chain is built from TRBV6-2 or TRBV6-3 and TRBJ2-7; D is ambiguous. V was cut by 0 bases and J by 1 base, with 7 bases left in between. Germline CDR1 and CDR2: MNHEY and SVGEGT. CDR3 length: 14 residues. This CDR3 reads CASSYSAQSYEQYV. The CDR3 DNA reads as TGTGCCAGCAGTTACTCAGCACAGTCCTACGAGCAGTACGTC.

The chain employs TRBV5-1 and TRBJ2-7; TRBD1 matches 9 bases. CDR1 SGHRS and CDR2 YFSETQ come from the germline V gene. CDR3 length: 14 residues. The V segment lost 4 bases and the J segment 4 bases; nucleotides outside the gene matches: 6. This chain's CDR3 is CASSPGQGKYEQYF. CDR3 in DNA: TGCGCCAGCAGCCCGGGACAGGGAAAGTACGAGCAGTACTTC.

This clonotype has a handful of counts. V and J are TRBV30 and TRBJ1-5; D uncertain. Looked up from germline, CDR1 is GTSNPN and CDR2 is SVGIG (reference sequence). The length of the CDR3 is 15 residues. The ends were cut back, 2 bases at V and 4 bases at J, with 15 bases in the middle. The CDR3 region is CAWSLGDWVNQPQHF. Written as DNA, the CDR3 is TGTGCCTGGAGTCTAGGTGACTGGGTAAATCAGCCCCAGCATTTT.